A selection of T cell receptor beta chains follows, all from one sample in a study of human T cells and chemical hapten exposure. TCRdb redid the calling of the RACE reads with MiXCR, one entry per CDR3 protein. The profile shows about 42,000 distinct CDR3 sequences, 9.5% to 10% of them singletons. The specimen comprised whole blood, sampled in connection with sensitization to the hapten diphenylcyclopropenone (DPC). The origin of the receptors is a woman younger than 45 with alopecia areata. Some clones in this sample may be carry-over from other donors' samples. The CDR3 runs from the conserved cysteine through the conserved F or W. The order of the fields is clone size, V gene, J gene, D gene, CDR3 DNA, CDR3 protein. D genes are given only for firm matches. The size entry is marked missing in some rows and otherwise reads once, few, many or a size class.

-	TRBV4-3	TRBJ2-2	-	TGCGCCAGCAGCCAAGATATGGGCGGGGAGCTGTTTTTT	CASSQDMGGELFF
-	TRBV11-1	TRBJ2-3	-	TGTGCCAGCACCAGGGTTAGTGGTTTGACAGATACGCAGTATTTT	CASTRVSGLTDTQYF
many	TRBV4-2	TRBJ1-1	TRBD1	TGTGCCAGCAGCCGAACCGGGACAGGGGGACCGAACACTGAAGCTTTCTTT	CASSRTGTGGPNTEAFF
-	TRBV20-1	TRBJ1-2	-	TGCAGTGCGCCGGTCCAAACAGGGTACTCTGGCTACACCTTC	CSAPVQTGYSGYTF
many	TRBV12-3/TRBV12-4	TRBJ2-5	-	TGTGCCAGCACCGTATGGGGCCGGGAGACCCAGTACTTC	CASTVWGRETQYF
once	TRBV7-2	TRBJ2-3	-	TGTGCCAGCAGCTTAGACCAGGCAATGTTCACAGATACGCAGTATTTT	CASSLDQAMFTDTQYF
-	TRBV6-1	TRBJ2-2	-	TGTGCCAGCAGTGCCCCAGGGGTAGTGGTCACCGGGGAGCTGTTTTTT	CASSAPGVVVTGELFF
many	TRBV5-6	TRBJ2-5	-	TGTGCCAGCAGCTTGGGACATCTACGCACAGAGACCCAGTACTTC	CASSLGHLRTETQYF
few	TRBV6-2/TRBV6-3	TRBJ1-6	-	TGTGCCAGCAGTTACTCACCCGGGCCCCAGCCCCTCCACTTT	CASSYSPGPQPLHF
-	TRBV7-6	TRBJ2-1	TRBD1	TGTGCCAGCAGCTTCACACCGGGACAGGGGTCCTACAATGAGCAGTTCTTC	CASSFTPGQGSYNEQFF
-	TRBV4-1	TRBJ2-3	TRBD1	TGCGCCAGCAGTCTCGTCGGACAGGAGGCAGATACGCAGTATTTT	CASSLVGQEADTQYF
few	TRBV28	TRBJ2-4	-	TGTGCCAGCAGTCCTTTCAACTTGGGAAACATTCAGTACTTC	CASSPFNLGNIQYF
few	TRBV27	TRBJ1-2	TRBD1	TGTGCCAGCAGTTTATACCCCGGACAGGCGGACTATGGCTACACCTTC	CASSLYPGQADYGYTF
few	TRBV7-2	TRBJ1-5	TRBD1	TGTGCCAGCAGCTTGGGAGGGGGCCTAAGGGCTCAGCCCCAGCATTTT	CASSLGGGLRAQPQHF
few	TRBV25-1	TRBJ2-6	-	TGTGCCAGCAGTGAATTGGCAGGGATGAGCTCTGTGGCCAACGTCCTGACTTTC	CASSELAGMSSVANVLTF
many	TRBV6-2/TRBV6-3	TRBJ2-2	TRBD1	TGTGCCAGCGGGGACAGGGGGCAGCGGACCGGGGAGCTGTTTTTT	CASGDRGQRTGELFF
few	TRBV12-3/TRBV12-4	TRBJ2-4	-	TGTGCCAGCAGTTTCGGCGGAAACATTCAGTACTTC	CASSFGGNIQYF
many	TRBV27	TRBJ1-1	-	TGTGCCAGCAGACTGCGAAACGCGAACACTGAAGCTTTCTTT	CASRLRNANTEAFF
-	TRBV12-3/TRBV12-4	TRBJ1-5	-	TGTGCCAGCAGTTTTGGGGGGCTCGATCAGCCCCAGCATTTT	CASSFGGLDQPQHF
many	TRBV6-2/TRBV6-3	TRBJ1-2	-	TGTGCCAGCAACATAGACGCTAACTATGGCTACACCTTC	CASNIDANYGYTF
few	TRBV6-5	TRBJ1-2	TRBD1	TGTGCCAGCAGGACAGGGCTCTATGGCTACACCTTC	CASRTGLYGYTF
-	TRBV29-1	TRBJ1-2	-	TGCAGCGGAGGCGACCTCTATGGCTACACCTTC	CSGGDLYGYTF
-	TRBV21-1	TRBJ2-7	-	TGTGCCAGCAGCAAAGGGGCGCGTGGCTGGGGGCTCGGCCTTTCCTACGAGCAGTACTTC	CASSKGARGWGLGLSYEQYF
many	TRBV30	TRBJ1-5	-	TGTGCCTGGAGTCGGTCCGGGCGGGGGACGGCGAATCAGCCCCAGCATTTT	CAWSRSGRGTANQPQHF
-	TRBV30	TRBJ1-3	TRBD1	TGTGCCTGGAGTGGCGGACAGGGAACCTGGCCTGGAAACACCATATATTTT	CAWSGGQGTWPGNTIYF
-	TRBV10-2	TRBJ1-5	-	TGCGCCAGCAAGGGCCAGAGGGATCAGCCCCAGCATTTT	CASKGQRDQPQHF
-	TRBV29-1	TRBJ1-5	-	TGCAGCGTTGGGTTTGGGGGCGGGAGCAATCAGCCCCAGCATTTT	CSVGFGGGSNQPQHF
-	TRBV9	TRBJ2-5	-	TGTGCCAGCAGCCGCCTGGACTCTCGAAGCGAGACCCAGTACTTC	CASSRLDSRSETQYF
-	TRBV7-9	TRBJ1-1	-	TGTGCCAGCAGCCACCAGGTCACCATGAACACTGAAGCTTTCTTT	CASSHQVTMNTEAFF
-	TRBV7-9	TRBJ2-1	-	TGTGCCAGCACCCTGAGGGTTCTCGATGAGCAGTTCTTC	CASTLRVLDEQFF
-	TRBV7-9	TRBJ1-2	TRBD1	TGTGCCAGCAGCTTAGGACAGGGGGCTAATGGCTACACCTTC	CASSLGQGANGYTF
-	TRBV12-3/TRBV12-4	TRBJ1-1	-	TGTGCCAGCAGCCGAGCATCGGGCGACACTGAAGCTTTCTTT	CASSRASGDTEAFF
few	TRBV21-1	TRBJ2-3	-	TGTGCCAGCAGCAAGGAAGGGGGCTCTAGCACAGATACGCAGTATTTT	CASSKEGGSSTDTQYF
-	TRBV15	TRBJ2-1	-	TGTGCCACCAGCAGAGATGGGGCAGGACCGTACAATGAGCAGTTCTTC	CATSRDGAGPYNEQFF
many	TRBV6-5	TRBJ1-1	TRBD1	TGTGCCAGCAGCCAGGGACCCGACAGGGACACTGAAGCTTTCTTT	CASSQGPDRDTEAFF
few	TRBV29-1	TRBJ1-2	-	TGCAGCGTTGTTTCCGGGACGGTCTTTAACTATGGCTACACCTTC	CSVVSGTVFNYGYTF
-	TRBV27	TRBJ2-7	-	TGTGCCAGCAGTTTGGAGGTCTCCTACGAGCAGTACTTC	CASSLEVSYEQYF
few	TRBV20-1	TRBJ2-1	-	TGCAGTGCTAGAGCAGGGATCAGCTCCTACAATGAGCAGTTCTTC	CSARAGISSYNEQFF
-	TRBV7-3	TRBJ2-5	TRBD1	TGTGCCAGCAGCTTCGACAGGGGGGAGACCCAGTACTTC	CASSFDRGETQYF
many	TRBV9	TRBJ2-3	TRBD2	TGTGCCAGCAGCGCCAGCGGGGACACAGATACGCAGTATTTT	CASSASGDTDTQYF